The 14 T cell receptor beta chains given below trace back to one sample, sequenced in a study of cytomegalovirus exposure and HLA in healthy donors. The PCR used 60 Vbeta and 13 Jbeta primers. TCRdb keeps only in-frame clones here, not all; method: immunoSEQ multiplex PCR. Here the sample spans hundreds of thousands of clones, 60% to 80% being singletons. Sequenced material: PBMCs. The receptors shown here come from a woman between 25 and 40 years old in good health and CMV-seronegative.

V gene TRBV7-2 combines with J gene TRBJ2-2; 12 bases agree with TRBD2. This CDR3 is built from 18 residues. Germline V gene data show CDR1 as SGHTA and CDR2 as FQGNSA. After removal of 4 bases from V and 4 bases from J, the junction contained 10 bases not matched to a gene. CDR3 DNA: TGTGCCAGCAGCTCAAATCACCTAGCGGGGGGGTCCACCGGGGAGCTGTTTTTT. Its protein product is CASSSNHLAGGSTGELFF.

V and J are TRBV7-9 and TRBJ2-2, with 7 bases fitting TRBD2. The CDR3 is made up of 15 amino acids. Germline CDR1 is SEHNR and CDR2 is FQNEAQ (reference sequence). The V segment lost 7 bases and the J segment 6 bases; nucleotides outside the gene matches: 11. CDR3 sequence reads: CASTTLAGDAGELFF. DNA of the CDR3: TGTGCCAGCACCACGCTCGCGGGGGATGCCGGGGAGCTGTTTTTT.

The chain joins TRBV11-2 to TRBJ1-1; D unresolved. Germline loops: CDR1 SGHAT, CDR2 FQNNGV. CDR3 size: 14 residues. Trimming pared 3 bases from V and 2 bases from J, leaving 10 bases between. CDR3 DNA: TGTGCCAGCAGCTTCAGGCCCGGAAACACTGAAGCTTTCTTT. Its protein is CASSFRPGNTEAFF.

The chain joins TRBV29-1 to TRBJ1-3, with D perhaps TRBD1 (5 bases). The V end lost 5 bases, the J end lost 3 bases, and 17 bases lay between the germline ends. The CDR3 extends over 15 amino acids. Germline-derived CDR1 and CDR2 are SQVTM and ANQGSEA. Here the CDR3 DNA reads TGCAGCGTTATGGCAGGGTCCCGAATTGGAAACACCATATATTTT. The encoded protein is CSVMAGSRIGNTIYF.

This clone was found many times. Other DNA variants within this sample encode the same CDR3. V gene TRBV5-1 combines with J gene TRBJ2-1, with a possible D match to TRBD2 (5 bases). Germline values: CDR1 SGHRS, CDR2 YFSETQ. V lost 6 bases and J lost 6, with 10 bases in between. This CDR3 is built from 12 residues. The chain's CDR3 is CASTPGGNEQFF. Here the CDR3 DNA reads TGCGCCAGCACTCCCGGAGGCAATGAGCAGTTCTTC.

This CDR3 reads CSVEPQGNYGYTF. CDR3 DNA: TGCAGCGTTGAGCCCCAGGGAAACTATGGCTACACCTTC. V is TRBV29-1 and J is TRBJ1-2; weak D call: TRBD1 (5 bases). V was trimmed by 3 bases and J by 2 bases, leaving 10 bases between them. Looked up from germline, CDR1 is SQVTM and CDR2 is ANQGSEA. The CDR3 extends over 13 amino acids.

About this clone itself: The junction shows a germline mismatch at one end, possibly a read error. The J gene is TRBJ2-6, the V gene TRBV5-5; tentatively, D is TRBD1 (6 bases). Germline V gives CDR1 SGHKS, CDR2 YYEKEE (reference sequence). The CDR3 totals 17 residues. In DNA, the CDR3 is TGTGTCAGCAGCTTGGACCCAGGGGAGCCTGGGGCCAACGTCCTGACTTTC. Protein product: CVSSLDPGEPGANVLTF.

The V and J genes are TRBV19 and TRBJ1-1; TRBD1 is a possible D gene (6 bases). The CDR3 sequence is 13 residues long. V was cut by 7 bases and J by 0 bases, with 9 bases left in between. The germline CDR1 and CDR2 sequences are LNHDA and SQIVND (reference sequence). The CDR3 loop is CASKGQLNTEAFF. CDR3 sequence (DNA): TGTGCCAGTAAAGGACAGTTGAACACTGAAGCTTTCTTT.

V usage is TRBV7-8 and J usage is TRBJ1-5; D may be TRBD1 (6 bases). Per the germline V gene, CDR1 is SGHVS and CDR2 is FQNEAQ. Trimming removed 8 bases at V and 10 bases at J, with 27 bases between. This CDR3 spans 16 amino acids. The chain's CDR3 is CASESTGLDSSSPQHF. CDR3 nucleotides: TGTGCCAGCGAGTCCACAGGATTGGACAGTAGTAGTCCCCAGCATTTT.

Details on this clone: The junction departs from the called germline gene at one end, perhaps through a read error. The chain combines TRBV7-9 with TRBJ2-1; D remains unclear. The CDR3 is 12 amino acids. Germline CDR1 reads SEHNR; CDR2 reads FQNEAQ (reference sequence). The CDR3, as DNA: TGTGCCAGCAGCTCGTACTACGATGAGCAGTTCTTC. As protein: CASSSYYDEQFF.

The chain is built from TRBV7-6 and TRBJ2-5; 9 bases match TRBD1. This CDR3 spans 16 amino acids. CDR1 is SGHVS and CDR2 is FNYEAQ in the germline V gene. The V and J ends lost 5 bases and 5 bases, in that order; junction bases with no gene match: 12. In nucleotides, the CDR3 is TGTGCCAGCAGCATTAACAGGGGGCGCCACGAGGAGACCCAGTACTTC. Its protein product is CASSINRGRHEETQYF.

The chain combines TRBV6-5 with TRBJ2-7; D is possibly TRBD2 (5 bases). Trimming took 2 bases from V and 1 from J, leaving 9 bases between them. This CDR3 spans 14 amino acids. Germline CDR1 is MNHEY and CDR2 is SVGAGI. The chain's CDR3 is CASSYRPGSYEQYF. In DNA, the CDR3 is TGTGCCAGCAGTTACCGGCCGGGGTCCTACGAGCAGTACTTC.

The chain recombines TRBV5-1 with TRBJ1-3, with TRBD1 matching over 9 bases. The germline V gene has CDR1 SGHRS and CDR2 YFSETQ. The J segment lost 3 bases and the V segment lost 4 bases, leaving 2 bases of the junction unmatched. The CDR3 loop spans 14 amino acids. CDR3 DNA: TGCGCCAGCAGCACGACAGGGGGTGGAAACACCATATATTTT. Amino acids: CASSTTGGGNTIYF.

This clone was detected once. This CDR3 is missing its conserved last phenylalanine or tryptophan, likely due to a read error. The gene calls are TRBV5-1 and TRBJ2-2; no firm D call. This CDR3 region has 14 residues. Germline CDR1 reads SGHRS; CDR2 reads YFSETQ. V was shortened by 5 bases and J by 5 bases, with 13 bases between the two germline ends. In DNA form, the CDR3 reads TGCGCCAGCAGGCTGGTAGGATATACCGGGGAGCTGTTTTCT. Residues: CASRLVGYTGELFS.